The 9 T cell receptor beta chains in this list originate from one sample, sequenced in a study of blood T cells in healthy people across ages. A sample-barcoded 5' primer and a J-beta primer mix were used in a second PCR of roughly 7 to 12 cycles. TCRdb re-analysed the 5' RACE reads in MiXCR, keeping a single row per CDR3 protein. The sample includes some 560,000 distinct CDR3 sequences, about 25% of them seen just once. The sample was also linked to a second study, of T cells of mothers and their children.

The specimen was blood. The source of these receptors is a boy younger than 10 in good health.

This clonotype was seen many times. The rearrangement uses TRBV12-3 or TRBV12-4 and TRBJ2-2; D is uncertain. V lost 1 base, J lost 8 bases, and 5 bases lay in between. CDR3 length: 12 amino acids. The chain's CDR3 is CASSLGGGELFF. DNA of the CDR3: TGTGCCAGCAGTTTAGGGGGAGGGGAGCTGTTTTTT.

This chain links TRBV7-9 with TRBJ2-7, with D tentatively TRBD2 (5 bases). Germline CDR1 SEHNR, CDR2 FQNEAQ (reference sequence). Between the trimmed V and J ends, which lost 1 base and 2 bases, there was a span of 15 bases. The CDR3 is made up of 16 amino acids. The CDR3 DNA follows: TGTGCCAGCAGCTTAGTGAGGGTGTCTTCCACCTACGAGCAGTACTTC. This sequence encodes CASSLVRVSSTYEQYF.

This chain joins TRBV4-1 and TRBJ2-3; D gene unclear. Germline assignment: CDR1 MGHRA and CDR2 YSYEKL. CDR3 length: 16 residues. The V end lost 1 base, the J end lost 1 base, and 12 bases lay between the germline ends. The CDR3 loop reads CASSQVHLGGTDTQYF. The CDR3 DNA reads TGCGCCAGCAGCCAAGTTCACCTCGGCGGCACAGATACGCAGTATTTT.

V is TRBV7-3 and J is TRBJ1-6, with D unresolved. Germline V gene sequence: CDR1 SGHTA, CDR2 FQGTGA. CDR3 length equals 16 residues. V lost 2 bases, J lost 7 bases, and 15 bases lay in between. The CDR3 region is CASSLDGPALNSPLHF. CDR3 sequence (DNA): TGTGCCAGCAGCTTAGACGGACCGGCCTTGAATTCACCCCTCCACTTT. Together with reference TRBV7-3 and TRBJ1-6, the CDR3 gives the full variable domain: GAGVSQTPSNKVTEKGKYVELRCDPISGHTALYWYRQSLGQGPEFLIYFQGTGAADDSGLPNDRFFAVRPEGSVSTLKIQRTERGDSAVYLCASSLDGPALNSPLHFGNGTRLTVT.

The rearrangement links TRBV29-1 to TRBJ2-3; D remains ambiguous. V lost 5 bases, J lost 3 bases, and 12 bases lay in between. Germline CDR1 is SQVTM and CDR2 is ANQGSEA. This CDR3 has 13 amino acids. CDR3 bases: TGCAGCGTTAAGGCTACGCGTACAGATACGCAGTATTTT. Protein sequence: CSVKATRTDTQYF.

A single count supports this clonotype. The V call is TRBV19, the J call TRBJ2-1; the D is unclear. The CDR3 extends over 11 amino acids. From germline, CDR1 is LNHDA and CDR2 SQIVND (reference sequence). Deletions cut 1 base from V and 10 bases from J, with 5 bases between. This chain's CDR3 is CASSIVEEQFF. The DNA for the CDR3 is TGTGCCAGTAGTATAGTCGAGGAGCAGTTCTTC.

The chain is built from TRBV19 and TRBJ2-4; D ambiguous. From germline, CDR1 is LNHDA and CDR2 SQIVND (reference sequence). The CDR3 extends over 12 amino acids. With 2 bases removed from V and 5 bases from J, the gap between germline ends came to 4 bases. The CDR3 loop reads CASSIRENIQYF. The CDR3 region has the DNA TGTGCCAGTAGTATAAGGGAAAACATTCAGTACTTC. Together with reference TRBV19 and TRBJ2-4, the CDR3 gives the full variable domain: DGGITQSPKYLFRKEGQNVTLSCEQNLNHDAMYWYRQDPGQGLRLIYYSQIVNDFQKGDIAEGYSVSREKKESFPLTVTSAQKNPTAFYLCASSIRENIQYFGAGTRLSVL.

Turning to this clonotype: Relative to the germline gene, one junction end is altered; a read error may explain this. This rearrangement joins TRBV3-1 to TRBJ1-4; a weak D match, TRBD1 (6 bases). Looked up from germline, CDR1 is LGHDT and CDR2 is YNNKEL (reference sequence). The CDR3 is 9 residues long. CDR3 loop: CAGRTGQLF. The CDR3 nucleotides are TGTGCCGGGAGAACAGGGCAACTTTTT.

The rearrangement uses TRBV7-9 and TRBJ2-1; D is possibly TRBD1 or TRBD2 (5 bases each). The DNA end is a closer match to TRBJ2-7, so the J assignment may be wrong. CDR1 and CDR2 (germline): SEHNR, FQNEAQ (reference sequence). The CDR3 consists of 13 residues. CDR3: CASSTGAAYEQYF. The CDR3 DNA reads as TGTGCCAGCAGCACCGGGGCAGCCTACGAGCAGTACTTC.